The rows below give T cell receptor beta chains drawn from one sample of a study of T cells in localized non-small cell lung cancer. Libraries were prepared by immunoSEQ multiplex PCR; TCRdb keeps only in-frame clonotypes and omits some of them. The sample contains roughly 30,000 clones, around nine tenths of which appear only once. Material: peripheral blood, obtained before any cancer treatment. The receptor source for this set is a female donor older than 55 with stage III squamous cell lung carcinoma. Both conserved end residues are part of each CDR3. D genes are given only for firm matches. Clone size, where shown, is once, few, many, or a class for clones that have expanded.

clone_size	v_call	d_call	j_call	cdr3_length	cdr3_nt	cdr3_aa
.	TRBV5-4	.	TRBJ1-4	16	TGTGCCAGCAGCCCTGGCGGAGGTTTGGCTAATGAAAAACTGTTTTTT	CASSPGGGLANEKLFF
.	TRBV12-1	.	TRBJ1-1	17	TGTGCCAGCAGCCCCCGTGGGGGGGGCCTAATGAACACTGAAGCTTTCTTT	CASSPRGGGLMNTEAFF
few	TRBV27	TRBD1	TRBJ2-5	18	TGTGCCAGCAGTTCTGCCTACGGACAGGGTTGGGGCCGAGAGACCCAGTACTTC	CASSSAYGQGWGRETQYF
.	TRBV6-6	.	TRBJ1-2	12	TGTGCCAGCCTTATAGACCTTTATGGCTACACCTTC	CASLIDLYGYTF
.	TRBV27	.	TRBJ1-2	19	TGTGCCAGCAGTCCGATACCCCAAAGTAGGGCCCCTACTAACTATGGCTACACCTTC	CASSPIPQSRAPTNYGYTF
.	TRBV7-9	.	TRBJ1-6	11	TGTGCCAGCAGCTCAAATTCACCCCTCCACTTT	CASSSNSPLHF
.	TRBV19	.	TRBJ2-7	15	TGTGCCAGTAGCCTCAGGGGGGAGGACCGGTACGAGCAGTACTTC	CASSLRGEDRYEQYF
.	TRBV5-1	.	TRBJ2-5	16	TGCGCCAGCAGCTTGTTACGGGCGGGGTCCCAAGAGACCCAGTACTTC	CASSLLRAGSQETQYF
once	TRBV7-2	.	TRBJ1-2	17	TGTGCCAGCAGCTTAGTAAGGGCCCGTGGTAGTTCCTATGGCTACACCTTC	CASSLVRARGSSYGYTF
.	TRBV9	TRBD1	TRBJ2-5	15	TGTGCCAGCAGCGTCCAGACAGGGAATAAAGAGACCCAGTACTTC	CASSVQTGNKETQYF
.	TRBV7-9	.	TRBJ1-6	12	TGTGCCAGCAACAGGGATAATTCACCCCTCCACTTT	CASNRDNSPLHF
few	TRBV7-6	TRBD2	TRBJ2-2	18	TGTGCCAGCAGCTTAGTGATGTCGGGAGGTACTGACACCGGGGAGCTGTTTTTT	CASSLVMSGGTDTGELFF
.	TRBV10-1	.	TRBJ2-3	14	TGCGCCAGCAGTGAACAGGGAGGCACAGATACGCAGTATTTT	CASSEQGGTDTQYF
.	TRBV7-2	.	TRBJ2-5	18	TGTGCCAGCAGCCTGCTCGGGCCTCCTCGGGGGTACCAAGAGACCCAGTACTTC	CASSLLGPPRGYQETQYF
.	TRBV10-3	.	TRBJ2-1	14	TGTGCCATCAGTGAGCCTTCTAGCTACAATGAGCAGTTCTTC	CAISEPSSYNEQFF
.	TRBV7-8	.	TRBJ2-7	12	TGTGCCAGCTCGCACGAGGGTTACGAGCAGTACTTC	CASSHEGYEQYF
.	TRBV6-5	.	TRBJ2-7	13	TGTGCCAGCAGTTACGGTCTGGGCTACGAGCAGTACTTC	CASSYGLGYEQYF
.	TRBV6-1	.	TRBJ1-2	11	TGTGCCAGCAGTGAGAGCTATGGCTACACCTTC	CASSESYGYTF
.	TRBV7-2	TRBD1	TRBJ2-5	13	TGTGCCAGCAGCAAGGGACAGCAAGAGACCCAGTACTTC	CASSKGQQETQYF
.	TRBV5-4	.	TRBJ2-7	16	TGTGCCAGCAGCTTGGCGGGCCGCCTTTACTCCTACGAGCAGTACTTC	CASSLAGRLYSYEQYF
.	TRBV28	.	TRBJ1-5	13	TGTGCCAGCAGTTTGTCTCTCAATCAGCCCCAGCATTTT	CASSLSLNQPQHF
.	TRBV19	.	TRBJ2-3	11	TGTGCCAGTAGTATCGGGGGCACGCAGTATTTT	CASSIGGTQYF
.	TRBV6-5	.	TRBJ2-7	15	TGTGCCAGCAGCGCCCTTAGCGGAGAACTCTACGAGCAGTACTTC	CASSALSGELYEQYF
.	TRBV4-3	.	TRBJ2-5	14	TGCGCCAGCAGCCAAGATAATGGGGCAGAGACCCAGTACTTC	CASSQDNGAETQYF
.	TRBV5-4	.	TRBJ2-2	13	TGTGCCAGCAGCCCCACAATGACCGGGGAGCTGTTTTTT	CASSPTMTGELFF
.	TRBV27	.	TRBJ2-7	14	TGTGCCAGTAAGGGGAGTGGTTTTTCCTACGAGCAGTACTTC	CASKGSGFSYEQYF
few	TRBV10-1	TRBD2	TRBJ2-7	14	TGCGCCAGCAGTGAGACTAGCGGGAGCTACGAGCAGTACTTC	CASSETSGSYEQYF
once	TRBV6-6	.	TRBJ2-1	13	TGTGCCAGCAGAGTCACTCAGGGGAATGAGCAGTTCTTC	CASRVTQGNEQFF
.	TRBV10-1	.	TRBJ2-2	18	TGCGCCAGCAGTGAGTCTCGGAGTTGGGGGACGAACACCGGGGAGCTGTTTTTT	CASSESRSWGTNTGELFF
.	TRBV11-1	TRBD1	TRBJ2-1	14	TGTGCCAGCAGCGATAGGGGACAGGGGGATGAGCAGTTCTTC	CASSDRGQGDEQFF
.	TRBV6-1	TRBD2	TRBJ2-7	15	TGTGCCAGCAGTGGATCTAGCGGGGGAAACTACGAGCAGTACTTC	CASSGSSGGNYEQYF
.	TRBV28	TRBD1	TRBJ2-7	14	TGTGCCAGCAACCCGGGACAGGGAACCTACGAGCAGTACTTC	CASNPGQGTYEQYF